This TCR beta chain comes out of a study of identical twins. TCRdb fed the 5' RACE reads into MiXCR, producing one record per CDR3 protein. The sample contains 600,000 to 850,000 distinct CDR3 sequences, 15% to 20% of which appear only once. Trimming removed 7 bases at V and 5 bases at J, with 17 bases between. The CDR3 runs to 14 residues. Germline V gene sequence: CDR1 SGHTA, CDR2 FQGNSA. In addition, the sample was reused for a study of T cells expressing NK-cell markers.

The sequence came from a woman between 18 and 29 years old in good health. The material sequenced was PBMCs. This chain joins TRBV7-2 and TRBJ1-2; no clear D. As DNA, the CDR3 is TGTGCCAGCACCCCTGGGTCCTTGATATATGGCTACACCTTC. The encoded protein is CASTPGSLIYGYTF.